These T cell receptor beta chains were read from a single sample in a study of response to subunit inactivated influenza vaccine. Via MiXCR, TCRdb re-called the RT-PCR reads, giving one row per CDR3 protein. The sample yields approximately 500,000 distinct CDR3 sequences, 12% to 15% seen once. Sequenced here: PBMCs from blood, sampled 11 to 12 days after vaccination. The receptors derive from a man aged 50 to 59 who received an inactivated influenza vaccine. CDR3s include the opening cysteine and the closing phenylalanine or tryptophan. D genes are given only for firm matches. The size field is filled for only some rows; it gives once, few, many or a size class.

d_gene: .
abundance: .
v_gene: TRBV4-3
j_gene: TRBJ2-7
CDR3aa: CASSPRDGFYEQYF
CDR3nt: TGCGCCAGCAGCCCTCGGGACGGGTTCTACGAGCAGTACTTC

d_gene: .
abundance: .
v_gene: TRBV11-2
j_gene: TRBJ1-1
CDR3aa: CASSLGRQMNTEAFF
CDR3nt: TGTGCCAGCAGCTTAGGGAGGCAGATGAACACTGAAGCTTTCTTT

d_gene: .
abundance: few
v_gene: TRBV7-8
j_gene: TRBJ2-2
CDR3aa: CASSPSRGPTILRAGELFF
CDR3nt: TGTGCCAGCAGTCCATCACGGGGACCGACGATTCTGAGGGCTGGGGAGCTGTTTTTT

d_gene: .
abundance: few
v_gene: TRBV5-1
j_gene: TRBJ2-7
CDR3aa: CASSPASDRPYEQYF
CDR3nt: TGCGCCAGCAGCCCCGCCTCCGACAGGCCATACGAGCAGTACTTC

d_gene: .
abundance: few
v_gene: TRBV5-1
j_gene: TRBJ2-3
CDR3aa: CASSLESRYGTSTDTQYF
CDR3nt: TGCGCCAGCAGCTTGGAATCGAGGTACGGGACCAGCACAGATACGCAGTATTTT

d_gene: .
abundance: many
v_gene: TRBV28
j_gene: TRBJ1-5
CDR3aa: CASNEEYSNQPQHF
CDR3nt: TGTGCCAGCAACGAAGAATATAGCAATCAGCCCCAGCATTTT

d_gene: .
abundance: few
v_gene: TRBV7-9
j_gene: TRBJ1-1
CDR3aa: CASSLFSAGTEAFF
CDR3nt: TGTGCCAGCAGCTTATTTTCGGCCGGGACTGAAGCTTTCTTT

d_gene: .
abundance: .
v_gene: TRBV6-1
j_gene: TRBJ2-6
CDR3aa: CASRPGRRRLSGANVLTF
CDR3nt: TGTGCCAGCAGACCCGGTCGGCGTCGGCTCTCTGGGGCCAACGTCCTGACTTTC

d_gene: TRBD2
abundance: .
v_gene: TRBV6-1
j_gene: TRBJ2-3
CDR3aa: CASSGSSGLTDTQYF
CDR3nt: TGTGCCAGCAGTGGGTCTAGCGGACTCACAGATACGCAGTATTTT

d_gene: .
abundance: .
v_gene: TRBV5-1
j_gene: TRBJ1-1
CDR3aa: CASSLGPGAVTEAFF
CDR3nt: TGCGCCAGCAGCTTGGGTCCGGGGGCGGTGACTGAAGCTTTCTTT

d_gene: TRBD1
abundance: .
v_gene: TRBV24-1
j_gene: TRBJ2-1
CDR3aa: CATSDTYEAGGYNEQFF
CDR3nt: TGTGCCACCAGTGACACCTACGAGGCAGGGGGCTACAATGAGCAGTTCTTC

d_gene: .
abundance: few
v_gene: TRBV5-6
j_gene: TRBJ2-5
CDR3aa: CASSSRLGDPKETQYF
CDR3nt: TGTGCCAGCAGCTCGCGTTTGGGGGATCCGAAAGAGACCCAGTACTTC

d_gene: TRBD1
abundance: many
v_gene: TRBV20-1
j_gene: TRBJ1-2
CDR3aa: CRGGQGDYGYTF
CDR3nt: TGCAGGGGCGGACAGGGAGACTATGGCTACACCTTC

d_gene: .
abundance: .
v_gene: TRBV6-2/TRBV6-3
j_gene: TRBJ2-7
CDR3aa: CASSYPGQYYEQYF
CDR3nt: TGTGCCAGCAGTTATCCCGGACAGTACTACGAGCAGTACTTC

d_gene: TRBD2
abundance: few
v_gene: TRBV7-2
j_gene: TRBJ2-5
CDR3aa: CASSLARTSGGLETQYF
CDR3nt: TGTGCCAGCAGCTTAGCGCGGACTAGCGGGGGGCTGGAGACCCAGTACTTC

d_gene: .
abundance: few
v_gene: TRBV5-4
j_gene: TRBJ2-1
CDR3aa: CASSLAISGSYNEQFF
CDR3nt: TGTGCCAGCAGCTTGGCCATTAGCGGCTCCTACAATGAGCAGTTCTTC

d_gene: .
abundance: few
v_gene: TRBV10-3
j_gene: TRBJ2-3
CDR3aa: CATRTDRSTDTQYF
CDR3nt: TGTGCCACCCGTACCGACAGGTCCACAGATACGCAGTATTTT

d_gene: .
abundance: .
v_gene: TRBV28
j_gene: TRBJ2-7
CDR3aa: CASRGGHGTYEQYF
CDR3nt: TGTGCCAGCAGGGGGGGCCATGGGACCTACGAGCAGTACTTC

d_gene: TRBD2
abundance: .
v_gene: TRBV9
j_gene: TRBJ2-7
CDR3aa: CASSVAVTSVSEQYF
CDR3nt: TGTGCCAGCAGCGTTGCGGTGACTAGCGTCTCCGAGCAGTACTTC

d_gene: .
abundance: .
v_gene: TRBV10-3
j_gene: TRBJ2-3
CDR3aa: CAISEDSPDTQYF
CDR3nt: TGTGCCATCAGTGAGGATTCCCCAGATACGCAGTATTTT

d_gene: .
abundance: few
v_gene: TRBV28
j_gene: TRBJ2-5
CDR3aa: CASSLISLEKTQYF
CDR3nt: TGTGCCAGCAGTTTAATCAGCCTAGAAAAGACCCAGTACTTC

d_gene: .
abundance: few
v_gene: TRBV4-1
j_gene: TRBJ2-7
CDR3aa: CASSQGLQVSYEQYF
CDR3nt: TGCGCCAGCAGCCAAGGGCTTCAGGTCTCCTACGAGCAGTACTTC

d_gene: TRBD2
abundance: few
v_gene: TRBV7-2
j_gene: TRBJ2-3
CDR3aa: CASSLTSGRSSDTQYF
CDR3nt: TGTGCCAGCAGCTTGACTAGCGGGAGGAGTTCAGATACGCAGTATTTT

d_gene: .
abundance: few
v_gene: TRBV5-4
j_gene: TRBJ2-5
CDR3aa: CASSLGVEQETQYF
CDR3nt: TGTGCCAGCAGCCTTGGAGTGGAGCAAGAGACCCAGTACTTC

d_gene: TRBD1
abundance: many
v_gene: TRBV12-3/TRBV12-4
j_gene: TRBJ1-1
CDR3aa: CASSSLDREAFF
CDR3nt: TGTGCCAGCAGTTCCCTGGACAGGGAAGCTTTCTTT

d_gene: .
abundance: .
v_gene: TRBV20-1
j_gene: TRBJ2-1
CDR3aa: CSARDREQEQFF
CDR3nt: TGCAGTGCTAGAGATCGGGAGCAGGAGCAGTTCTTC

d_gene: .
abundance: few
v_gene: TRBV5-4
j_gene: TRBJ2-5
CDR3aa: CASSSVGRFRETQYF
CDR3nt: TGTGCCAGCAGCAGTGTTGGACGGTTTCGGGAGACCCAGTACTTC

d_gene: TRBD2
abundance: .
v_gene: TRBV5-1
j_gene: TRBJ2-1
CDR3aa: CASSLGGTSHYNEQFF
CDR3nt: TGCGCCAGCAGCTTGGGTGGGACTAGCCACTACAATGAGCAGTTCTTC

d_gene: TRBD1
abundance: .
v_gene: TRBV28
j_gene: TRBJ2-7
CDR3aa: CASRETGKAYEQYF
CDR3nt: TGTGCCAGCAGGGAGACAGGGAAAGCCTACGAGCAGTACTTC

d_gene: TRBD1
abundance: few
v_gene: TRBV4-3
j_gene: TRBJ1-6
CDR3aa: CASSQDQQGANQPLHF
CDR3nt: TGCGCCAGCAGCCAAGATCAGCAGGGGGCGAATCAACCCCTCCACTTT

d_gene: .
abundance: .
v_gene: TRBV4-3
j_gene: TRBJ1-5
CDR3aa: CASSQNLGSGLQPQHF
CDR3nt: TGCGCCAGCAGCCAAAACCTGGGCTCGGGATTACAGCCCCAGCATTTT

d_gene: .
abundance: few
v_gene: TRBV27
j_gene: TRBJ2-1
CDR3aa: CASSTPGLPTSEQFF
CDR3nt: TGTGCCAGCAGTACCCCGGGACTCCCTACTTCAGAGCAGTTCTTC

d_gene: .
abundance: .
v_gene: TRBV2
j_gene: TRBJ2-3
CDR3aa: CAIRRGGGTDTQYF
CDR3nt: TGTGCCATACGGAGAGGGGGTGGCACAGATACGCAGTATTTT

d_gene: .
abundance: .
v_gene: TRBV12-3/TRBV12-4
j_gene: TRBJ2-7
CDR3aa: CASTAGAYEQYF
CDR3nt: TGTGCCAGCACTGCCGGAGCCTACGAGCAGTACTTC

d_gene: .
abundance: many
v_gene: TRBV20-1
j_gene: TRBJ1-5
CDR3aa: CSAPSGGGRPQHF
CDR3nt: TGCAGTGCTCCCTCGGGGGGAGGTAGGCCCCAGCATTTT

d_gene: TRBD2
abundance: few
v_gene: TRBV28
j_gene: TRBJ2-7
CDR3aa: CASTKIPGLAAEQYF
CDR3nt: TGTGCCAGCACCAAAATTCCGGGACTAGCGGCCGAGCAGTACTTC

d_gene: .
abundance: many
v_gene: TRBV4-2
j_gene: TRBJ2-4
CDR3aa: CASSTTGDYGSGIQYF
CDR3nt: TGTGCCAGCAGCACGACAGGGGACTACGGTTCTGGCATTCAGTACTTC

d_gene: .
abundance: few
v_gene: TRBV7-2
j_gene: TRBJ2-3
CDR3aa: CASSLTDINTQYF
CDR3nt: TGTGCCAGCAGCTTGACAGATATAAATACGCAGTATTTT

d_gene: .
abundance: .
v_gene: TRBV6-1
j_gene: TRBJ1-2
CDR3aa: CASSRARNYGYTF
CDR3nt: TGTGCCAGCAGCAGGGCGCGGAACTATGGCTACACCTTC

d_gene: .
abundance: .
v_gene: TRBV5-5
j_gene: TRBJ2-7
CDR3aa: CASSLNMYEQYF
CDR3nt: TGTGCCAGCAGCTTAAATATGTACGAGCAGTACTTC

d_gene: TRBD1
abundance: .
v_gene: TRBV7-6
j_gene: TRBJ2-2
CDR3aa: CASSLGTGMNTGELFF
CDR3nt: TGTGCCAGCAGCTTAGGGACAGGGATGAACACCGGGGAGCTGTTTTTT

d_gene: .
abundance: few
v_gene: TRBV4-3
j_gene: TRBJ2-2
CDR3aa: CASSQDGDPSTGELFF
CDR3nt: TGCGCCAGCAGCCAAGACGGGGACCCATCCACCGGGGAGCTGTTTTTT

d_gene: TRBD1
abundance: .
v_gene: TRBV7-2
j_gene: TRBJ1-6
CDR3aa: CASSLQTGKNNSPLHF
CDR3nt: TGTGCCAGCAGCTTACAGACAGGGAAGAATAATTCACCCCTCCACTTT

d_gene: .
abundance: .
v_gene: TRBV29-1
j_gene: TRBJ2-1
CDR3aa: CSVAGTWDNEQFF
CDR3nt: TGCAGCGTTGCTGGGACTTGGGATAATGAGCAGTTCTTC

d_gene: .
abundance: many
v_gene: TRBV28
j_gene: TRBJ2-2
CDR3aa: CASRRYRQFGGELFF
CDR3nt: TGTGCCAGCAGACGATATCGACAGTTTGGCGGGGAGCTGTTTTTT

d_gene: TRBD1
abundance: .
v_gene: TRBV2
j_gene: TRBJ1-4
CDR3aa: CASSWGTGNEKLFF
CDR3nt: TGTGCCAGCAGCTGGGGGACAGGGAATGAAAAACTGTTTTTT

d_gene: TRBD1
abundance: few
v_gene: TRBV24-1
j_gene: TRBJ1-5
CDR3aa: CATSDGGTDSNQPQHF
CDR3nt: TGTGCCACCAGTGATGGAGGGACAGATAGCAATCAGCCCCAGCATTTT

d_gene: TRBD1
abundance: few
v_gene: TRBV7-2
j_gene: TRBJ2-7
CDR3aa: CASSTNRDRTYYEQYF
CDR3nt: TGTGCCAGCAGCACAAACCGGGACAGGACTTACTACGAGCAGTACTTC

d_gene: .
abundance: few
v_gene: TRBV7-2
j_gene: TRBJ2-1
CDR3aa: CASSFGYFGNNEQFF
CDR3nt: TGTGCCAGCAGCTTCGGCTACTTCGGAAACAATGAGCAGTTCTTC